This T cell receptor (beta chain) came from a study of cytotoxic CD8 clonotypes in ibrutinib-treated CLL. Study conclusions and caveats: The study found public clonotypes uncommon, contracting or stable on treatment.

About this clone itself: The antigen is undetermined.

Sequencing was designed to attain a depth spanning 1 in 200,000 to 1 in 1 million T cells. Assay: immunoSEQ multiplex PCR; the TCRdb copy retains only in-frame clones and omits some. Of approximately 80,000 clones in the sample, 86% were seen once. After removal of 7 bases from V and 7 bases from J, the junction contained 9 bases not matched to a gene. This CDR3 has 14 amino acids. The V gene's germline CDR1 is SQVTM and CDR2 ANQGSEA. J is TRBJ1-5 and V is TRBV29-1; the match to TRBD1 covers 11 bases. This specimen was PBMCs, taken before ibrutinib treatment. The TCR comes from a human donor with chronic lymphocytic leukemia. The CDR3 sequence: CSAGLGTGGQPQHF. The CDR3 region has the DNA TGCAGCGCCGGTCTAGGGACAGGGGGGCAGCCCCAGCATTTT.